This T cell receptor (beta chain) was observed in a study of cytomegalovirus exposure and HLA in healthy donors. Study-wide findings and caveats: From TCR beta sequences, most subjects' HLA-A and HLA-B alleles were reportedly predicted accurately. Most of the TCR beta V segments (in an earlier analysis) were productive either about 90% or about 30% of the time. Near-uniform donor sequencing depth was presumed by presence/absence analyses.

Points on this clone: What it binds is not known.

Though nominally healthy at sampling, donors likely had unrecorded immune exposures. The CDR3 extends over 17 amino acids. The trim removed 1 base at V and 7 bases at J, leaving 10 bases unmatched. Germline CDR1 and CDR2: LGHNA and YNFKEQ. The PCR contained 60 Vbeta and 13 Jbeta primers. Clones were sequenced by immunoSEQ multiplex PCR, and TCRdb holds only the in-frame ones, with some missing. This table has approximately 150,000 clones, around 74% appearing once. This sequence was found in a female donor in good health and CMV-seronegative. The chain uses TRBV4-2 and TRBJ2-1, with TRBD2 identical over 10 bases. Sequenced: PBMCs. DNA for the CDR3: TGTGCCAGCAGCCAAGTGGTTGCCAGCGGGGGGGCAAATGAGCAGTTCTTC. It yields the protein CASSQVVASGGANEQFF.